A single sample is the source of the 6 T cell receptor beta chains below, sequenced in a study of radiotherapy plus CTLA-4 blockade in lung cancer. Only in-frame clones appear in the TCRdb table, and some are missing; sequencing was by immunoSEQ multiplex PCR. The repertoire consists of roughly 60,000 clones, with approximately 76% occurring once and the leading ten covering 2.9%. The starting material was peripheral blood, obtained from a patient treated with radiotherapy plus ipilimumab. The source of these receptors is a human donor with non-small cell lung cancer who had a complete response to radiotherapy plus ipilimumab.

The chain has TRBV19 and TRBJ1-2, with 12 positions matching TRBD1. The CDR3 loop spans 16 amino acids. Germline assignment: CDR1 LNHDA and CDR2 SQIVND (reference sequence). With 4 bases clipped from V and 4 bases from J, the junction kept 7 bases outside the gene matches. This CDR3 reads CASSNRDRGRGYGYTF. The CDR3 DNA reads TGTGCCAGTAGTAACCGGGACAGGGGGCGCGGCTATGGCTACACCTTC. The complete variable domain, with remaining parts taken from reference TRBV19 and TRBJ1-2, reads DGGITQSPKYLFRKEGQNVTLSCEQNLNHDAMYWYRQDPGQGLRLIYYSQIVNDFQKGDIAEGYSVSREKKESFPLTVTSAQKNPTAFYLCASSNRDRGRGYGYTFGSGTRLTVV.

The genes are TRBV6-1 and TRBJ2-7; the match to TRBD2 covers 13 bases. The CDR3 consists of 14 residues. The junction had 2 bases not matched to a gene; V was cut back by 9 bases and J by 0 bases. The germline gives CDR1 MNHNS, CDR2 SASEGT. The CDR3: CASRTSGGSYEQYF. CDR3 in DNA: TGTGCCAGTCGGACTAGCGGGGGCTCCTACGAGCAGTACTTC.

This chain joins TRBV7-8 and TRBJ2-3, with D uncertain. Per the germline V gene, CDR1 is SGHVS and CDR2 is FQNEAQ. The V end lost 4 bases, the J end lost 0 bases, and 14 bases lay between the germline ends. The CDR3 is 16 amino acids. CDR3 coding DNA: TGTGCCAGCAGCTCCCTCCTCGCGGAAAGCACAGATACGCAGTATTTT. This sequence encodes CASSSLLAESTDTQYF.

The genes are TRBV5-3 and TRBJ1-1, with a weak D call TRBD1 (5 bases). TRBV5-3 is an ORF, and what it does is uncertain. The CDR3 runs to 9 residues. With 6 bases removed from V and 12 bases from J, the gap between germline ends came to 9 bases. CDR3 nucleotide sequence: TGTGCCAGAATGCAGGGAACTTTCTTT. This translates into CARMQGTFF.

The V and J genes are TRBV28 and TRBJ2-7; possible D gene TRBD1, 6 bases. CDR1 is MDHEN, CDR2 SYDVKM, per germline. This CDR3 region has 14 residues. The V and J ends lost 7 bases and 8 bases respectively, with 21 bases between them. The CDR3 region is CASNPTNLQGQQYF. The DNA of the CDR3 is TGTGCCAGCAACCCGACCAACTTACAGGGACAGCAGTACTTC.

CDR3 amino acids: CASSSGPGTGGNEQFF. The CDR3 DNA reads as TGCGCCAGCAGCTCGGGTCCCGGGACAGGGGGCAATGAGCAGTTCTTC. The chain joins TRBV5-1 to TRBJ2-1; 11 nucleotides align to TRBD1. Unmatched junction bases numbered 8, after V lost 3 bases and J lost 6 bases. Germline CDR1 SGHRS, CDR2 YFSETQ. CDR3 size: 16 residues.